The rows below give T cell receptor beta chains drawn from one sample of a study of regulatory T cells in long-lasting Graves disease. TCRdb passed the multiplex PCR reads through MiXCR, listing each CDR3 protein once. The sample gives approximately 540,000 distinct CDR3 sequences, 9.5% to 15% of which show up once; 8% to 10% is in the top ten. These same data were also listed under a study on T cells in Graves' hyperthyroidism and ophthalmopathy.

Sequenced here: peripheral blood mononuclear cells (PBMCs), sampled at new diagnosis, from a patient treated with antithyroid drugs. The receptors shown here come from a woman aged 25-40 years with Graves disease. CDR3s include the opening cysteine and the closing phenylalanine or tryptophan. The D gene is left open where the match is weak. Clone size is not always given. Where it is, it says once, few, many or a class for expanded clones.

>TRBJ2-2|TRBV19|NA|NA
CASSRGVTGELFF
TGTGCCAGCTCTCGGGGCGTCACCGGGGAGCTGTTTTTT
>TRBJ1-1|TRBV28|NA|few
CASNLRNGFEAFF
TGTGCCAGCAATCTCCGGAACGGTTTTGAAGCTTTCTTT
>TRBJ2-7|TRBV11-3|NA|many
CASSFRRGNEQYF
TGTGCCAGCAGCTTCCGACGGGGCAACGAGCAGTACTTC
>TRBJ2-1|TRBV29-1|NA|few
CSFPGATVF
TGCAGCTTCCCCGGGGCCACAGTCTTC
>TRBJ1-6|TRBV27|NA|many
CASSTWGRPSPLHF
TGTGCCAGCAGTACCTGGGGCCGACCTTCACCCCTCCACTTT
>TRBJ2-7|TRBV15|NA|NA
CATSRGATYEQYF
TGTGCCACCAGCAGAGGGGCCACCTACGAGCAGTACTTC
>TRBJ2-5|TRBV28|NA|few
CATVSTPNQETQYF
TGTGCCACCGTGTCTACCCCTAACCAAGAGACCCAGTACTTC
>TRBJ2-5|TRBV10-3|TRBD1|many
CAISDTPGTGDETQYF
TGTGCCATCAGTGATACCCCCGGGACAGGGGACGAGACCCAGTACTTC
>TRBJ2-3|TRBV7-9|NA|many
CASSRTGSDTQYF
TGTGCCAGCAGCCGGACGGGTTCGGATACGCAGTATTTT
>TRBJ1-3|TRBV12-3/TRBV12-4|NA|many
CASTDGVSGNTIYF
TGTGCCAGCACCGACGGGGTCTCTGGAAACACCATATATTTT
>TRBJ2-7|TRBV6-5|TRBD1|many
CASSYTGDREQYF
TGTGCCAGCAGTTACACAGGGGACCGCGAGCAGTACTTC
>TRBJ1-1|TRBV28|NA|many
CASSPPTAVMNTEAFF
TGTGCCAGCAGTCCCCCAACAGCCGTCATGAACACTGAAGCTTTCTTT
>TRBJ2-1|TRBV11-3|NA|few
CASSTILQGTRFF
TGTGCCAGCAGCACTATTCTCCAGGGGACTCGGTTCTTC
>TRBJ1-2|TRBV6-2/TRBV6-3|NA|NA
CASSEQINYTF
TGTGCCAGCAGTGAACAAATAAACTACACCTTC
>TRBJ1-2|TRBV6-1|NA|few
CASSEAIDAGSYGYTF
TGTGCCAGCAGTGAAGCGATTGATGCGGGAAGCTATGGCTACACCTTC
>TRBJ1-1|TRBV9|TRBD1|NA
CASSRTIRQGAEAFF
TGTGCCAGCAGCCGGACTATTAGACAGGGGGCTGAAGCTTTCTTT
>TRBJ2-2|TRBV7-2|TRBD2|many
CASSTPRVLADTGELFF
TGTGCCAGCAGTACTCCGAGGGTTCTAGCGGACACCGGGGAGCTGTTTTTT
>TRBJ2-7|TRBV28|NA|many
CASSTPGSYEQYF
TGTGCCAGCAGCACCCCAGGTTCCTACGAGCAGTACTTC
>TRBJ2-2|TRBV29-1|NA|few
CSVVSGDRNTGELFF
TGCAGCGTTGTCTCAGGGGATCGTAACACCGGGGAGCTGTTTTTT
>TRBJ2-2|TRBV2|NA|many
CASDPSNTGELFF
TGTGCCAGCGACCCTTCGAACACCGGGGAGCTGTTTTTT
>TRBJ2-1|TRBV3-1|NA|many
CASSQDLGSSAVPQFF
TGTGCCAGCAGCCAAGATTTGGGCTCCTCCGCGGTGCCGCAGTTCTTC
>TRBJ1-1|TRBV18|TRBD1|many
CASSPGTGLMNTEAFF
TGTGCCAGCTCACCCGGGACAGGGCTTATGAACACTGAAGCTTTCTTT
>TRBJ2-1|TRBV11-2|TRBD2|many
CATLRSGTTGEQFF
TGTGCCACCCTAAGAAGCGGGACGACCGGAGAGCAGTTCTTC
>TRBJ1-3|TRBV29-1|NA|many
CGVREAGNTIYF
TGCGGAGTGAGGGAGGCTGGAAACACCATATATTTT
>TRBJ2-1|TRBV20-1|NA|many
CSARGGESSYNEQFF
TGCAGTGCTAGAGGTGGCGAAAGCTCCTACAATGAGCAGTTCTTC
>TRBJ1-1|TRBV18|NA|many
CASSPLRDAEAFF
TGTGCCAGCTCACCTCTCCGGGATGCTGAAGCTTTCTTT
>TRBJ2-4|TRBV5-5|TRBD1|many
CASSLDRGSQYF
TGTGCCAGCAGCTTGGACAGGGGAAGTCAGTACTTC
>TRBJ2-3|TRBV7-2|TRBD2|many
CASRPTSGSVGDTQYF
TGTGCCAGCAGGCCGACTAGCGGGAGTGTGGGAGATACGCAGTATTTT
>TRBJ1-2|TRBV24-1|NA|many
CATSDLMDGYTF
TGTGCCACCAGTGATTTGATGGATGGCTACACCTTC
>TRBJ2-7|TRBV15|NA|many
CATSRDKGLGYEQYF
TGTGCCACCAGCAGAGATAAGGGCCTTGGATACGAGCAGTACTTC
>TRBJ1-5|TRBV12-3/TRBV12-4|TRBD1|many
CASSLVPGTEGYHQPQHF
TGTGCCAGCAGTTTAGTGCCAGGGACAGAGGGTTATCATCAGCCCCAGCATTTT
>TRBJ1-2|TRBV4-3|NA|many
CASSQVGRTYGYTF
TGCGCCAGCAGCCAAGTTGGCAGGACTTATGGCTACACCTTC
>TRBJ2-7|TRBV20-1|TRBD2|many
CSARWPTSRAGGTHEQYF
TGCAGTGCTAGGTGGCCCACATCACGAGCGGGAGGGACACACGAGCAGTACTTC
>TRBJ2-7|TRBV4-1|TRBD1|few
CASSQPIGTGNPYEQYF
TGCGCCAGCAGCCAACCAATCGGGACAGGGAACCCCTACGAGCAGTACTTC
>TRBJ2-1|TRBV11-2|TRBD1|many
CASTPTTGGSAEQFF
TGTGCCAGCACACCAACGACAGGGGGTAGTGCTGAGCAGTTCTTC
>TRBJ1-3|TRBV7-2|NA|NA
CASSPRGARGSGNTIYF
TGTGCCAGCAGCCCGCGGGGGGCAAGGGGTTCTGGAAACACCATATATTTT
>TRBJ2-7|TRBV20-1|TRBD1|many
CSALGTAYEQYF
TGCAGTGCCCTTGGGACAGCCTACGAGCAGTACTTC
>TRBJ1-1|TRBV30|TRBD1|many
CAWSAGGGTEAFF
TGTGCCTGGAGTGCAGGGGGAGGCACTGAAGCTTTCTTT
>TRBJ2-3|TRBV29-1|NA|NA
CSVYSASRSTDTQYF
TGCAGCGTTTACTCAGCTAGTAGGAGCACAGATACGCAGTATTTT
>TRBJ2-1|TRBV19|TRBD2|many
CASSIIGGGRDGEQFF
TGTGCCAGTAGTATCATTGGGGGAGGGAGGGATGGTGAGCAGTTCTTC
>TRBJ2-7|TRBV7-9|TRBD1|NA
CASSLGKLDRQSYEQYF
TGTGCCAGCAGCTTAGGAAAATTGGACAGGCAATCCTACGAGCAGTACTTC
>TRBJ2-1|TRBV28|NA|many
CATTGLQSYNEQFF
TGTGCCACCACCGGGCTCCAATCCTACAATGAGCAGTTCTTC
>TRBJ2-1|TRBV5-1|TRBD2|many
CASRMREAPNEQFF
TGCGCCAGCAGAATGCGGGAGGCCCCCAATGAGCAGTTCTTC
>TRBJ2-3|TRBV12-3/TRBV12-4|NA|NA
CASNIGNRAGTDTQYF
TGTGCCAGCAACATAGGGAACAGGGCGGGCACAGATACGCAGTATTTT
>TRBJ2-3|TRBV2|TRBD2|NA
CASNLANAGGPGDTQYF
TGTGCCAGCAACCTCGCTAATGCGGGAGGGCCGGGGGATACGCAGTATTTT
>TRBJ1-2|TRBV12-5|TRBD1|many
CASGLVLLGQGTNYGYTF
TGTGCTAGTGGTTTGGTACTTTTGGGACAGGGTACGAACTATGGCTACACCTTC
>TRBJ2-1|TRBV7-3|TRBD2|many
CASSRPGGRYNEQFF
TGTGCCAGCAGCCGGCCGGGGGGAAGATACAATGAGCAGTTCTTC
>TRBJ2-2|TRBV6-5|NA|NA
CASSYSLYYETRNTGELFF
TGTGCCAGCAGTTACTCCTTATACTACGAGACTCGGAACACCGGGGAGCTGTTTTTT
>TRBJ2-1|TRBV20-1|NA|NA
CSAWPGGVSSYNEQFF
TGCAGTGCGTGGCCGGGCGGGGTAAGCTCCTACAATGAGCAGTTCTTC
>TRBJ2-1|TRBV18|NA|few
CASSPVPRVTYNEQFF
TGTGCCAGCTCACCCGTCCCCAGGGTGACCTACAATGAGCAGTTCTTC